Here is one T cell receptor (beta chain) with its context. The antigen is undetermined. At baseline, cycle 4 day 1, and cycle 7 day 1, blood was sampled. This entry belongs to a study of OX40 agonist ivuxolimab in advanced cancers. In the study overall: Hepatocellular carcinoma, melanoma, renal cell or head and neck cancer occurred in dose-escalation patients.

The CDR3 sequence is 13 residues long. CDR1 is SGHAT and CDR2 is FQNNGV in the germline V gene. Trimming left V 1 base short and J 1 base short, with 4 bases between. Method: immunoSEQ multiplex PCR; TCRdb's copy keeps in-frame clones and lacks some. The sample includes roughly 110,000 clones, approximately 89% of them seen just once. Findings and caveats of the study: With doses of 0.1 to 3.0 mg/kg, CD4+ and CD8+ blood T cells had undergone clonal expansion by week 6.

Sequences were derived from CD4+ or CD8+ T cells sorted from blood, sampled in a trial of the OX40 agonist ivuxolimab. The receptor comes from an adult with an advanced solid tumor such as melanoma, head and neck, liver or kidney cancer. The chain couples TRBV11-2 to TRBJ1-1; D remains unclear. The CDR3 here is CASSLGWNTEAFF. The CDR3, as DNA: TGTGCCAGCAGCTTAGGGTGGAACACTGAAGCTTTCTTT.